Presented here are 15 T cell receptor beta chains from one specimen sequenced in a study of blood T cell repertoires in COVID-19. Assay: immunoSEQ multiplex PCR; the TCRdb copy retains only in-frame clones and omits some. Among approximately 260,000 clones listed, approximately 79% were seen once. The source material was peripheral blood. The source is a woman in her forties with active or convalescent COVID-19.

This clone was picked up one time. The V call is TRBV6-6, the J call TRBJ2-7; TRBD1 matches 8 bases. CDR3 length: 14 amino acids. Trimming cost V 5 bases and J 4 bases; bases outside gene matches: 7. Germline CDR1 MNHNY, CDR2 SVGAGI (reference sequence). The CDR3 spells CASSQGTGAYEQYF. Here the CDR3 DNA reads TGTGCCAGCAGTCAAGGGACAGGAGCTTACGAGCAGTACTTC.

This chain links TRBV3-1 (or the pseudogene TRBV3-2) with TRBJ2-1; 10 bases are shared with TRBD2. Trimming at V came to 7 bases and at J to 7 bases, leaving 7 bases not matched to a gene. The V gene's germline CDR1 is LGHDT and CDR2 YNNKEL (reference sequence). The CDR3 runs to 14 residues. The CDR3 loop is CASTEAGGRNEQFF. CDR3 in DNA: TGTGCCAGCACCGAAGCGGGGGGGAGGAATGAGCAGTTCTTC.

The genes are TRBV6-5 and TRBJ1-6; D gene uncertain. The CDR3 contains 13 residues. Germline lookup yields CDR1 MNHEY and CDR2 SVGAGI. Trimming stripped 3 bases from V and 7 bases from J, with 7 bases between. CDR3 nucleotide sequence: TGTGCCAGCAGTTATAGGAGGAATTCACCCCTCCACTTT. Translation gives CASSYRRNSPLHF.

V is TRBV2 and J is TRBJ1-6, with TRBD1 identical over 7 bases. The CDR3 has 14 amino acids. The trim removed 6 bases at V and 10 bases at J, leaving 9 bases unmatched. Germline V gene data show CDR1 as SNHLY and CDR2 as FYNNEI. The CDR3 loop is CASRNRGMGSPLHF. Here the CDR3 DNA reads TGTGCCAGCAGAAACAGGGGAATGGGGTCACCCCTCCACTTT.

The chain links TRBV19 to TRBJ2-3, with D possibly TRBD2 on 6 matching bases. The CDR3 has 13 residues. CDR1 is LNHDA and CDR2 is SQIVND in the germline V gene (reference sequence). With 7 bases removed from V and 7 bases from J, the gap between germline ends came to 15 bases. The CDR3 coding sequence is TGTGCCAGTATTCCAAGGGCGGGGTATACGCAGTATTTT. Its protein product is CASIPRAGYTQYF.

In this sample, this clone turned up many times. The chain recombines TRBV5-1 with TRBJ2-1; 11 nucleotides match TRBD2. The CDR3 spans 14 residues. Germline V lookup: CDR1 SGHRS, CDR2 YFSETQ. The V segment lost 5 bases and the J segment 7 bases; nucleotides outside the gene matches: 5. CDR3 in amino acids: CASSIAGGQNEQFF. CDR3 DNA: TGCGCCAGCAGTATAGCGGGGGGGCAGAATGAGCAGTTCTTC.

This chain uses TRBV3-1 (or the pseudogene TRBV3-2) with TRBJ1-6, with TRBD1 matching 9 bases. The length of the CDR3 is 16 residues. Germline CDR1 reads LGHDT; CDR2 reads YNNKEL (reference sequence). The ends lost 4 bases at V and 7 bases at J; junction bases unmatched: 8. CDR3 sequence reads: CASSPPLTGGNSPLHF. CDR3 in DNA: TGTGCCAGCAGCCCACCCCTGACAGGGGGGAATTCACCCCTCCACTTT.

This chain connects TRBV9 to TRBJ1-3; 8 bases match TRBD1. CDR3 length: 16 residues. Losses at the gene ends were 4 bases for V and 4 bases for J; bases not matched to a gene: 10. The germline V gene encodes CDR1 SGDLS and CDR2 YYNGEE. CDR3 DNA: TGTGCCAGCAGCCCAGCTACAGGGGGGTTCGGAAACACCATATATTTT. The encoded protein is CASSPATGGFGNTIYF. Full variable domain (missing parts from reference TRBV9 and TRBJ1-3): DSGVTQTPKHLITATGQRVTLRCSPRSGDLSVYWYQQSLDQGLQFLIQYYNGEERAKGNILERFSAQQFPDLHSELNLSSLELGDSALYFCASSPATGGFGNTIYFGEGSWLTVV.

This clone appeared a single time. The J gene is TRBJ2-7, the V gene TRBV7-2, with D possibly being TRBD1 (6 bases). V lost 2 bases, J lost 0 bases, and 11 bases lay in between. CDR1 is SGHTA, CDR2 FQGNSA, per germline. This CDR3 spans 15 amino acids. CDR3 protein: CASSLTAGVSYEQYF. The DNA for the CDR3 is TGTGCCAGCAGCTTAACGGCAGGGGTCTCCTACGAGCAGTACTTC.

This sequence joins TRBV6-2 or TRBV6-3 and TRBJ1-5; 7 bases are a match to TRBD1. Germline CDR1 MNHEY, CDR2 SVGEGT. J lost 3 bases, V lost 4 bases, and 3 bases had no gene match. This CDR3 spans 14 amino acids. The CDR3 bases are TGTGCCAGCAGTTTAACAGGGGTCAATCAGCCCCAGCATTTT. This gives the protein CASSLTGVNQPQHF.

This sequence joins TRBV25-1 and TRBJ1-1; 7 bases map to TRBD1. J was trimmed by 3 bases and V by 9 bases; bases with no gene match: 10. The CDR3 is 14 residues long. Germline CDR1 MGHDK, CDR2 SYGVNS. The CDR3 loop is CASQATGRDTEAFF. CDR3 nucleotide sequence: TGTGCCAGTCAGGCGACAGGGCGGGACACTGAAGCTTTCTTT.

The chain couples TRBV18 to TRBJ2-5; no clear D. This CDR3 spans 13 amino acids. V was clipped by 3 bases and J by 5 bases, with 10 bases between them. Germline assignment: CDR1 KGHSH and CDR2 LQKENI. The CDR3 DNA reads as TGTGCCAGCTCACCCACCCACACGGAGACCCAGTACTTC. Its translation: CASSPTHTETQYF.

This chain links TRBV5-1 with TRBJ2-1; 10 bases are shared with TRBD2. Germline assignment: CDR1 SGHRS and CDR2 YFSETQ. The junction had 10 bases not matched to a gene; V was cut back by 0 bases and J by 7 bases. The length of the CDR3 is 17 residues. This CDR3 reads CASSLVASGGRRNEQFF. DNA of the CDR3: TGCGCCAGCAGCTTGGTGGCTAGCGGGGGAAGGAGGAATGAGCAGTTCTTC.

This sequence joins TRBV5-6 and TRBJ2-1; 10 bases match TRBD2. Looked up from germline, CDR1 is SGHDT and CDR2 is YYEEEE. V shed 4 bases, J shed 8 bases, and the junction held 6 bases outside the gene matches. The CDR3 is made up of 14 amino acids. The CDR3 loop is CASSPSGGIYEQFF. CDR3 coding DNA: TGTGCCAGCAGCCCTAGCGGGGGTATCTATGAGCAGTTCTTC.

The chain's CDR3 is CASSEVAGSYNEQFF. For the CDR3, the DNA is TGTGCCAGCAGTGAAGTAGCGGGGAGCTACAATGAGCAGTTCTTC. The V call is TRBV2, the J call TRBJ2-1; 8 nucleotides match TRBD2. V was clipped by 1 base and J by 3 bases; unmatched bases: 2. This CDR3 has 15 amino acids. From germline, CDR1 is SNHLY and CDR2 FYNNEI.